This T cell receptor (beta chain) was identified during a study of blood T cell repertoires in COVID-19. Seattle patients were enrolled during active infection and followed longitudinally. Generated by immunoSEQ multiplex PCR, the TCRdb table keeps only in-frame clones and is missing some. The sample carries roughly 70,000 clones, approximately 80% recorded once. The V gene's germline CDR1 is SGDLS and CDR2 YYNGEE. Losses at the gene ends were 3 bases for V and 5 bases for J; bases not matched to a gene: 9. The CDR3 loop spans 16 amino acids. Sample: peripheral blood. This receptor was identified in a man between 60 and 75 years old with COVID-19, enrolled during active disease. The genes are TRBV9 and TRBJ2-3; 10 bases are shared with TRBD1. The CDR3 sequence is CASSGPGTGVQDTQYF. The CDR3 DNA is TGTGCCAGCAGCGGACCCGGGACAGGGGTCCAAGATACGCAGTATTTT.